The 28 T cell receptor beta chains reported below all come from one sample, sequenced in a study of T cells after yellow fever vaccination. Each CDR3 protein is one row after TCRdb ran MiXCR on the 5' RACE reads. The table shows hundreds of thousands of distinct CDR3 sequences, with approximately 12% occurring only once. The input for sequencing was CD4+ T cells sorted from PBMCs, taken 15 days after the yellow fever booster vaccination. These receptors came from a man younger than 30 who received the YFV17D yellow fever vaccine.

This clonotype was picked up a small number of times. The V gene is TRBV5-4, the J gene TRBJ2-3, with 9 bases identical to TRBD1. Trimming took 2 bases from V and 4 from J; bases not matched to a gene: 8. The germline V gene has CDR1 SGHNT and CDR2 YYREEE (reference sequence). This CDR3 is 16 amino acids long. The CDR3 DNA reads as TGTGCCAGCAGCTTACTTCCGGGACAGGGATCAGATACGCAGTATTTT. Translated, it gives CASSLLPGQGSDTQYF.

This clonotype was detected ten times or more. V and J are TRBV6-1 and TRBJ2-2; the D call may be TRBD1 or TRBD2 (6 bases each). CDR3 length: 15 amino acids. In germline, CDR1 is MNHNS, CDR2 SASEGT. Trimming shortened V by 3 bases and J by 6 bases, and 14 bases separated the two germline ends. Here the CDR3 reads CASSDVGGAPGELFF. Written as DNA, the CDR3 is TGTGCCAGCAGTGATGTGGGGGGCGCGCCCGGGGAGCTGTTTTTT.

The chain carries TRBV3-1 and TRBJ1-2; 7 nucleotides line up with TRBD1. The V gene's germline CDR1 is LGHDT and CDR2 YNNKEL (reference sequence). This CDR3 is 14 amino acids long. V shed 2 bases and J 6 bases; nucleotides not matched to a gene: 6. The DNA for the CDR3 is TGTGCCAGCAGCCAACAGACAGGGTGGGATGGCTACACCTTC. Amino acids: CASSQQTGWDGYTF.

This clonotype was detected a few times. The V gene is TRBV5-1, the J gene TRBJ2-7; 9 nucleotides agree with TRBD2. Germline loops: CDR1 SGHRS, CDR2 YFSETQ. The CDR3 has 16 residues. The trim removed 4 bases at V and 3 bases at J, leaving 11 bases unmatched. Here the CDR3 reads CASSAGPSGDLYEQYF. CDR3 sequence (DNA): TGCGCCAGCAGCGCGGGACCTAGCGGGGATCTCTACGAGCAGTACTTC.

This clonotype came up a few times. V and J are TRBV19 and TRBJ2-3; D remains ambiguous. The length of the CDR3 is 14 residues. Germline CDR1 and CDR2: LNHDA and SQIVND (reference sequence). Trimming cost V 7 bases and J 2 bases, with 13 bases left between them. CDR3 sequence: CASKFGRTTDTQYF. The CDR3 DNA follows: TGTGCCAGTAAGTTCGGACGGACCACAGATACGCAGTATTTT.

The J gene is TRBJ2-3, the V gene TRBV4-1, with TRBD2 matching 7 bases. Germline V lookup: CDR1 MGHRA, CDR2 YSYEKL. The CDR3 contains 15 residues. V dropped 4 bases and J dropped 4; count of bases not matched to a gene: 8. DNA of the CDR3: TGCGCCAGCAGCCTCCCGACTAGCCGCTCAGATACGCAGTATTTT. It specifies CASSLPTSRSDTQYF.

This clonotype was seen a handful of times. The chain carries TRBV12-3 or TRBV12-4 and TRBJ2-3, with TRBD1 as a possible D gene (6 bases). Trimming stripped 6 bases from V and 6 bases from J, with 19 bases between. The CDR3 is 15 residues long. For the CDR3, the DNA is TGTGCCAGCAGGTCCCGGGACAAACATAGGGATACGCAGTATTTT. Translation: CASRSRDKHRDTQYF.

The J gene is TRBJ2-1, the V gene TRBV21-1; TRBD1 is taken as the D call from the table, unchecked against the DNA. TRBV21-1 is marked as a pseudogene. This CDR3 has 18 amino acids. The CDR3 bases are TGTGCCAGCAGCAAAGGTACTAGGGGGCGCGGGTCCTACAATGAGCAGTTCTTC. Translated: CASSKGTRGRGSYNEQFF.

The rearrangement joins TRBV6-5 to TRBJ1-6, with 7 nucleotides matching TRBD1. V lost 2 bases and J lost 0; bases outside the gene matches: 10. Per the germline V gene, CDR1 is MNHEY and CDR2 is SVGAGI. The CDR3 runs 19 residues. CDR3 protein: CASSYGVPGGDSYNSPLHF. The CDR3 DNA is TGTGCCAGCAGTTACGGGGTGCCAGGGGGAGACTCCTATAATTCACCCCTCCACTTT.

This clonotype was observed many times. This sequence joins TRBV27 and TRBJ2-2; D remains unclear. This CDR3 region has 13 residues. From germline, CDR1 is MNHEY and CDR2 SMNVEV (reference sequence). V lost 0 bases and J 3 bases, leaving 2 bases between the germline ends. In nucleotides, the CDR3 is TGTGCCAGCAGTTTATCGGACACCGGGGAGCTGTTTTTT. It is translated as CASSLSDTGELFF.

This clonotype has only a few counts. The J gene is TRBJ1-1, the V gene TRBV20-1; D unresolved. Germline lookup yields CDR1 DFQATT and CDR2 SNEGSKA (reference sequence). The CDR3 has 15 residues. Between the trimmed V and J ends, which lost 3 bases and 1 base, there was a span of 15 bases. As DNA, the CDR3 is TGCAGTGCTAGTAACCCCCGGGCAGCGAACACTGAAGCTTTCTTT. Amino acid sequence: CSASNPRAANTEAFF.

This clonotype was observed at least ten times. V gene TRBV5-1 combines with J gene TRBJ2-3, with D perhaps given as TRBD1 or TRBD2 (5 bases each). CDR1 and CDR2 from the germline V gene are SGHRS and YFSETQ. This CDR3 contains 14 residues. Deletions cut 3 bases from V and 0 bases from J, with 8 bases between. In DNA, the CDR3 is TGCGCCAGCAGCTACGGGACCAGCACAGATACGCAGTATTTT. It translates to CASSYGTSTDTQYF.

J is TRBJ2-7 and V is TRBV12-3 or TRBV12-4, with D perhaps matching TRBD1 or TRBD2 (5 bases each). The CDR3 length is 14 residues. The germline V and J ends were trimmed by 6 bases and 2 bases, with 14 bases remaining between them. DNA for the CDR3: TGTGCCAGCAGCCTGAGGGGCGGAACCTACGAGCAGTACTTC. Amino acid sequence: CASSLRGGTYEQYF.

This clonotype was counted ten times or more. V is TRBV5-1 and J is TRBJ1-6; 7 positions match TRBD1. The junction had 4 bases not matched to a gene; V was cut back by 4 bases and J by 6 bases. The CDR3 spans 14 residues. Looked up from germline, CDR1 is SGHRS and CDR2 is YFSETQ. The CDR3 is CASSPGQPNSPLHF. CDR3 in DNA: TGCGCCAGCAGCCCGGGACAGCCTAATTCACCCCTCCACTTT.

In its sample, this clonotype was seen a few times. J is TRBJ2-5 and V is TRBV7-3; 11 bases are a match to TRBD2. The trim removed 5 bases at V and 5 bases at J, leaving 7 bases unmatched. This CDR3 is built from 15 residues. Germline V gives CDR1 SGHTA, CDR2 FQGTGA. The CDR3 here is CASSLPTSGVETQYF. The CDR3 coding sequence is TGTGCCAGCAGCCTACCGACTAGCGGGGTTGAGACCCAGTACTTC.

The chain carries TRBV2 and TRBJ2-2, with D possibly matching TRBD2 (6 bases). Deletions cut 4 bases from V and 7 bases from J, with 13 bases between. The CDR3 totals 14 residues. Per the germline V gene, CDR1 is SNHLY and CDR2 is FYNNEI. CDR3 sequence (DNA): TGTGCCAGCAGTGTAGGGCGGGGCATCGGGGAGCTGTTTTTT. Its protein product is CASSVGRGIGELFF.

The chain recombines TRBV6-2 or TRBV6-3 with TRBJ2-1; no clear D. V was trimmed by 6 bases and J by 6 bases, leaving 9 bases between them. The CDR3 runs 12 residues. Germline loops: CDR1 MNHEY, CDR2 SVGEGT. The CDR3 protein is CASRPRVNEQFF. The CDR3 nucleotides are TGTGCCAGCAGACCTAGGGTCAATGAGCAGTTCTTC.

This clonotype was counted at least ten times. The rearrangement uses TRBV28 and TRBJ2-3; TRBD2 matches 8 bases. Germline trimming cut 5 bases from V and 1 base from J; bases unmatched to any gene: 5. From germline, CDR1 is MDHEN and CDR2 SYDVKM. This CDR3 contains 15 residues. The CDR3 here is CASSERRGGTDTQYF. Written as DNA, the CDR3 is TGTGCCAGCAGTGAGAGGCGGGGGGGCACAGATACGCAGTATTTT.

The rearrangement uses TRBV19 and TRBJ1-1; D is undetermined. CDR1 is LNHDA, CDR2 SQIVND, per germline (reference sequence). The CDR3 is made up of 12 amino acids. V lost 3 bases and J 11 bases, leaving 13 bases between the germline ends. CDR3 in amino acids: CASSIGINGAFF. The CDR3 coding sequence is TGTGCCAGTAGTATTGGGATAAACGGGGCTTTCTTT.

The chain links TRBV18 to TRBJ2-7; a weak D match, TRBD2 (6 bases). Looked up from germline, CDR1 is KGHSH and CDR2 is LQKENI. The V gene lost 6 bases and the J gene lost 2 bases, with 17 bases spanning the gap. The CDR3 is 15 amino acids. The CDR3 nucleotides read TGTGCCAGCTCGCTCGGGCGGGGCTCCCCCTACGAGCAGTACTTC. This translates into CASSLGRGSPYEQYF.

This clonotype was detected a few times. In nucleotides, the CDR3 is TGCAGTGCTCCCCAGGGACCAATGAACACTGAAGCTTTCTTT. Amino acids: CSAPQGPMNTEAFF. V is TRBV20-1 and J is TRBJ1-1; D may be TRBD1 (5 bases). The CDR3 covers 14 residues. Trimming cost V 5 bases and J 0 bases, with 13 bases left between them. Germline CDR1 and CDR2: DFQATT and SNEGSKA (reference sequence).

The V and J genes are TRBV28 and TRBJ2-3; D is uncertain. Germline CDR1 is MDHEN and CDR2 is SYDVKM. Between the trimmed V and J ends, which lost 5 bases and 2 bases, there was a span of 8 bases. This CDR3 is built from 13 residues. CDR3 loop: CASSNGDTDTQYF. The CDR3 coding sequence is TGTGCCAGCAGTAACGGAGACACAGATACGCAGTATTTT.

The CDR3 spells CATSRDRWAGGFTDTQYF. As DNA, the CDR3 is TGTGCCACCAGCAGAGATAGATGGGCGGGGGGCTTCACAGATACGCAGTATTTT. The chain employs TRBV15 and TRBJ2-3, with 8 bases lining up with TRBD2. The V segment lost 0 bases and the J segment 2 bases; nucleotides outside the gene matches: 10. This CDR3 spans 18 amino acids. Germline CDR1 reads LNHNV; CDR2 reads YYDKDF (reference sequence).

The chain combines TRBV29-1 with TRBJ2-7; 8 bases map to TRBD1. CDR3 length equals 13 residues. Losses at the gene ends were 6 bases for V and 5 bases for J; bases not matched to a gene: 9. Germline V CDR1 and CDR2: SQVTM, ANQGSEA. This CDR3 reads CSVDGQGSDEQYF. The CDR3 DNA reads as TGCAGCGTCGACGGACAGGGCAGCGACGAGCAGTACTTC.

Only a few counts were recorded for this clonotype. The chain is built from TRBV7-2 and TRBJ2-2, with 8 bases lining up with TRBD1. V dropped 3 bases and J dropped 6; count of bases not matched to a gene: 6. The V gene's germline CDR1 is SGHTA and CDR2 FQGNSA. The CDR3 runs 15 residues. The DNA of the CDR3 is TGTGCCAGCAGCTTGCCGCAGGGGGCCTCCGGGGAGCTGTTTTTT. Protein: CASSLPQGASGELFF.

This rearrangement joins TRBV7-2 to TRBJ2-5; D possibly matches TRBD1 or TRBD2 (5 bases each). This CDR3 is built from 14 residues. V lost 7 bases, J lost 2 bases, and 14 bases lay in between. Germline CDR1 SGHTA, CDR2 FQGNSA. The CDR3 region is CASTTPGRQETQYF. The CDR3 bases are TGTGCCAGCACTACCCCGGGACGGCAAGAGACCCAGTACTTC.

In its sample, this clonotype was seen many times. V and J are TRBV20-1 and TRBJ2-7, with D possibly matching TRBD1 (5 bases). Germline CDR1 DFQATT, CDR2 SNEGSKA (reference sequence). Trimming stripped 3 bases from V and 6 bases from J, with 15 bases between. The CDR3 loop spans 13 amino acids. The CDR3, as DNA: TGCAGTGCTAGGCGGCAGGGAACAGGCGAGCAGTACTTC. This encodes CSARRQGTGEQYF.

V gene TRBV4-3 combines with J gene TRBJ1-2; D gene ambiguous. Germline assignment: CDR1 LGHNA and CDR2 YSLEER. The V and J ends lost 3 bases and 5 bases respectively, with 16 bases between them. This CDR3 comprises 15 residues. CDR3: CASSHFGAASYGYTF. For the CDR3, the DNA is TGCGCCAGCAGCCATTTTGGTGCAGCGAGTTATGGCTACACCTTC.